These 27 T cell receptor beta chains originate from one sample sequenced in a study of shared clonotypes between healthy human individuals. Terminally differentiated effector memory CD45RA+ cells were excluded from the naive CD8 cells, which were CD45RO-negative and positively selected for CCR7. The assay was immunoSEQ multiplex PCR, and TCRdb's table has in-frame clones only and misses some. The data show 630,000 or so clones, 95% to 98% seen once. The sample comprised naive CD8+ T cells sorted from blood. These receptors were taken from a man aged 25-45 years in good health.

The V call is TRBV7-6, the J call TRBJ1-4; maybe TRBD1 (5 bases). Germline V gene lookup returns CDR1 SGHVS and CDR2 FNYEAQ. With 4 bases removed from V and 0 bases from J, the gap between germline ends came to 12 bases. The CDR3 extends over 16 amino acids. CDR3 DNA sequence: TGTGCCAGCAGCTGGGGGACGGGGCCAACTAATGAAAAACTGTTTTTT. Amino acids: CASSWGTGPTNEKLFF.

This clone was recorded once. The sample carries other DNA sequences with the same CDR3. The chain joins TRBV11-2 to TRBJ2-7; no clear D. Trimming cost V 2 bases and J 4 bases, with 6 bases left between them. Germline values: CDR1 SGHAT, CDR2 FQNNGV. The CDR3 has 12 residues. For the CDR3, the DNA is TGTGCCAGCAGCTTATTCCGTTACGAGCAGTACTTC. This encodes CASSLFRYEQYF.

The V call is TRBV4-1, the J call TRBJ2-7, with TRBD2 matching 10 bases. With 4 bases clipped from V and 4 bases from J, the junction kept 4 bases outside the gene matches. The length of the CDR3 is 14 residues. In germline, CDR1 is MGHRA, CDR2 YSYEKL. CDR3 residues: CASSLTTSGYEQYF. CDR3 bases: TGCGCCAGCAGCCTAACGACTAGCGGGTACGAGCAGTACTTC.

CDR3 amino acids: CAIEGTTIVYEQYF. CDR3 nucleotide sequence: TGTGCCATCGAGGGAACAACAATCGTCTACGAGCAGTACTTC. V is TRBV10-3 and J is TRBJ2-7, with a tentative D call TRBD2 (5 bases). The CDR3 consists of 14 residues. In germline, CDR1 is ENHRY, CDR2 SYGVKD. V lost 8 bases and J 3 bases, leaving 17 bases between the germline ends.

This chain links TRBV7-2 with TRBJ2-7; D perhaps matches TRBD2 (6 bases). Trimming removed 3 bases at V and 2 bases at J, with 14 bases between. This CDR3 spans 15 amino acids. Germline V CDR1 and CDR2: SGHTA, FQGNSA. As DNA, the CDR3 is TGTGCCAGCAGCTTGCACGGGAGTACAACCTACGAGCAGTACTTC. Translated: CASSLHGSTTYEQYF.

CDR3 amino acids: CASSSRLAGAYEQYF. In DNA form, the CDR3 reads TGTGCCAGCAGTTCCAGACTAGCGGGAGCCTACGAGCAGTACTTC. The chain uses TRBV27 and TRBJ2-7; the match to TRBD2 covers 12 bases. The germline gives CDR1 MNHEY, CDR2 SMNVEV (reference sequence). The CDR3 is 15 residues long. Trimming took 4 bases from V and 2 from J; bases not matched to a gene: 3.

This clone showed up just once. The rearrangement joins TRBV7-9 to TRBJ2-7; TRBD1 matches at 10 bases. Germline loops: CDR1 SEHNR, CDR2 FQNEAQ (reference sequence). CDR3 length: 13 residues. The trim removed 8 bases at V and 7 bases at J, leaving 8 bases unmatched. CDR3 in DNA: TGTGCCAGCGGGGACAGGGGAGCAGGTGAGCAGTACTTC. As protein: CASGDRGAGEQYF.

The rearrangement links TRBV5-1 to TRBJ2-3; D not certain. Trimming removed 0 bases from V and 7 bases from J, with 15 bases in between. The germline V gene has CDR1 SGHRS and CDR2 YFSETQ. The CDR3 is made up of 15 amino acids. CDR3 sequence: CASSLVTLGKNTQYF. DNA of the CDR3: TGCGCCAGCAGCTTGGTAACATTGGGAAAGAATACGCAGTATTTT.

The chain employs TRBV5-5 and TRBJ2-5, with 7 bases matching TRBD1. Trimming took 5 bases from V and 4 from J; bases not matched to a gene: 20. The germline gives CDR1 SGHKS, CDR2 YYEKEE (reference sequence). CDR3 size: 18 residues. Here the CDR3 reads CASRAGTAGIARSETQYF. The CDR3 region has the DNA TGTGCCAGCAGGGCCGGGACAGCCGGGATCGCAAGATCAGAGACCCAGTACTTC.

The chain couples TRBV27 to TRBJ2-1; 9 nucleotides align to TRBD1. CDR3 length: 18 residues. The trim removed 0 bases at V and 4 bases at J, leaving 10 bases unmatched. Germline CDR1 reads MNHEY; CDR2 reads SMNVEV (reference sequence). DNA for the CDR3: TGTGCCAGCAGTTTATCAGGGACAGGGTTACCCCAGTACAATGAGCAGTTCTTC. As protein: CASSLSGTGLPQYNEQFF.

This chain joins TRBV6-6 and TRBJ2-5, with a tentative D call TRBD1 (6 bases). In germline, CDR1 is MNHNY, CDR2 SVGAGI (reference sequence). With 5 bases removed from V and 3 bases from J, the gap between germline ends came to 13 bases. This CDR3 has 14 amino acids. CDR3 region: CASSPGTTKETQYF. CDR3 bases: TGTGCCAGCAGTCCGGGGACAACTAAAGAGACCCAGTACTTC.

For the CDR3, the DNA is TGTGCCAGCACTCTCGTACAGGGGGATACGCAGTATTTT. It is translated as CASTLVQGDTQYF. The chain has TRBV7-9 and TRBJ2-3, with 7 bases matching TRBD1. This CDR3 has 13 amino acids. J gave up 6 bases and V 7 bases, and 7 bases lay outside the gene matches. Germline V gene lookup returns CDR1 SEHNR and CDR2 FQNEAQ (reference sequence).

This clone was recorded only once. This rearrangement joins TRBV5-5 to TRBJ2-3; 10 bases line up with TRBD1. V lost 4 bases, J lost 1 base, and 6 bases stayed unmatched. Germline-derived CDR1 and CDR2 are SGHKS and YYEKEE (reference sequence). The CDR3 has 16 residues. The CDR3 DNA sequence: TGTGCCAGCAGCAAAGGGACAGGGGACCGCACAGATACGCAGTATTTT. Protein product: CASSKGTGDRTDTQYF.

The chain uses TRBV19 and TRBJ2-1; maybe TRBD1 (6 bases). This CDR3 has 13 amino acids. The V gene lost 4 bases and the J gene lost 6 bases, with 10 bases spanning the gap. Germline CDR1 and CDR2: LNHDA and SQIVND (reference sequence). The CDR3 sequence: CASSRDIVNEQFF. In DNA form, the CDR3 reads TGTGCCAGTAGTAGGGACATAGTCAATGAGCAGTTCTTC.

CDR3 loop: CASSQLHSGIGYEQYF. The CDR3 bases are TGCGCCAGCAGCCAGTTACATAGCGGGATAGGGTACGAGCAGTACTTC. The rearrangement uses TRBV4-1 and TRBJ2-7; 8 bases match TRBD2. J lost 4 bases, V lost 3 bases, and 11 bases had no gene match. This CDR3 comprises 16 residues. From germline, CDR1 is MGHRA and CDR2 YSYEKL.

V gene TRBV6-1 combines with J gene TRBJ2-2, with D perhaps given as TRBD1 or TRBD2 (5 bases each). From germline, CDR1 is MNHNS and CDR2 SASEGT. Trimming cost V 6 bases and J 3 bases, with 14 bases left between them. The CDR3 runs 15 residues. The CDR3 DNA is TGTGCCAGCAGGGCATGGGTGGGGGACACCGGGGAGCTGTTTTTT. It is translated as CASRAWVGDTGELFF.

J is TRBJ2-1 and V is TRBV7-8, with 9 bases matching TRBD2. Per the germline V gene, CDR1 is SGHVS and CDR2 is FQNEAQ. The CDR3 totals 16 residues. V was clipped by 5 bases and J by 6 bases; unmatched bases: 11. The CDR3 nucleotides are TGTGCCAGCAGCCCCCGCCGGGCTAGCGGGGCCAATGAGCAGTTCTTC. Amino acids: CASSPRRASGANEQFF.

The rearrangement links TRBV14 to TRBJ1-1; D might be TRBD1 (5 bases). Trimming removed 0 bases from V and 0 bases from J, with 17 bases in between. The CDR3 sequence is 18 residues long. Germline V gives CDR1 SGHDN, CDR2 FVKESK. CDR3 bases: TGTGCCAGCAGCCAAGATCCCAGGGACGGACTTATGAACACTGAAGCTTTCTTT. Its translation is CASSQDPRDGLMNTEAFF.

This rearrangement joins TRBV7-8 to TRBJ2-1; TRBD2 agrees at 14 bases. The germline V gene has CDR1 SGHVS and CDR2 FQNEAQ. This CDR3 comprises 15 residues. Losses at the gene ends were 5 bases for V and 9 bases for J; bases not matched to a gene: 6. CDR3 DNA: TGTGCCAGCAGCCCGGGACTAGCGGGAGTCGGTGAGCAGTTCTTC. Protein sequence: CASSPGLAGVGEQFF. Supplemented by reference TRBV7-8 and TRBJ2-1, the full variable domain reads GAGVSQSPRYKVAKRGQDVALRCDPISGHVSLFWYQQALGQGPEFLTYFQNEAQLDKSGLPSDRFFAERPEGSVSTLKIQRTQQEDSAVYLCASSPGLAGVGEQFFGPGTRLTVL.

This chain links TRBV18 with TRBJ2-1, with TRBD2 matching over 13 bases. Per the germline V gene, CDR1 is KGHSH and CDR2 is LQKENI. V dropped 2 bases and J dropped 9; count of bases not matched to a gene: 10. The CDR3 contains 17 residues. The CDR3 reads CASSPRTSGSWHPEQFF. DNA of the CDR3: TGTGCCAGCTCACCAAGGACTAGCGGGAGTTGGCACCCTGAGCAGTTCTTC.

The chain combines TRBV5-1 with TRBJ2-7; the match to TRBD1 covers 7 bases. CDR3 length: 11 amino acids. V shed 3 bases, J shed 7 bases, and the junction held 1 base outside the gene matches. Germline assignment: CDR1 SGHRS and CDR2 YFSETQ. The CDR3 loop reads CASSSGQEQYF. The CDR3 DNA sequence: TGCGCCAGCAGCTCGGGACAGGAGCAGTACTTC.

The chain has TRBV29-1 and TRBJ2-5, with 11 bases fitting TRBD1. Per the germline V gene, CDR1 is SQVTM and CDR2 is ANQGSEA. With 0 bases clipped from V and 9 bases from J, the junction kept 9 bases outside the gene matches. CDR3 length equals 15 residues. The CDR3 is CSVEDWGQGDRAQYF. DNA for the CDR3: TGCAGCGTTGAAGATTGGGGACAGGGGGATCGAGCCCAGTACTTC.

The chain employs TRBV4-1 and TRBJ2-7, with 10 bases identical to TRBD2. The CDR3 spans 17 residues. Trimming removed 3 bases from V and 4 bases from J; junction bases left unmatched: 12. The germline CDR1 and CDR2 sequences are MGHRA and YSYEKL. CDR3 loop: CASSHSSLAGVGYEQYF. CDR3 in DNA: TGCGCCAGCAGCCACTCCTCCCTAGCGGGAGTGGGGTACGAGCAGTACTTC.

The chain carries TRBV4-3 and TRBJ1-1; D call uncertain. Germline-derived CDR1 and CDR2 are LGHNA and YSLEER. This CDR3 has 14 amino acids. Trimming removed 0 bases at V and 1 base at J, with 6 bases between. The CDR3 sequence: CASSQDNTNTEAFF. In DNA, the CDR3 is TGCGCCAGCAGCCAAGATAACACGAACACTGAAGCTTTCTTT.

This chain connects TRBV2 to TRBJ2-7, with 9 nucleotides matching TRBD1. The CDR3 has 14 amino acids. CDR1 and CDR2 from the germline V gene are SNHLY and FYNNEI. V lost 7 bases and J lost 5; bases outside the gene matches: 9. CDR3 sequence (DNA): TGTGCCAGCACTACCGGGACAGGGTTGAACGAGCAGTACTTC. It is translated as CASTTGTGLNEQYF.

The chain carries TRBV9 and TRBJ2-5; D is undetermined. The CDR3 is 13 amino acids. Per germline, CDR1 SGDLS and CDR2 YYNGEE. Trimming cost V 5 bases and J 5 bases, with 13 bases left between them. The CDR3 protein is CASSSGRWETQYF. DNA of the CDR3: TGTGCCAGCAGTTCCGGGCGGTGGGAGACCCAGTACTTC.

The chain links TRBV7-2 to TRBJ1-1; tentative D call: TRBD1 (6 bases). Trimming cost V 4 bases and J 3 bases, with 9 bases left between them. This CDR3 spans 13 amino acids. CDR1 SGHTA and CDR2 FQGNSA come from the germline V gene. The CDR3 is CASSYQGYTEAFF. In nucleotides, the CDR3 is TGTGCCAGCAGCTATCAGGGGTACACTGAAGCTTTCTTT. Supplemented by reference TRBV7-2 and TRBJ1-1, the full variable domain reads GAGVSQSPSNKVTEKGKDVELRCDPISGHTALYWYRQSLGQGLEFLIYFQGNSAPDKSGLPSDRFSAERTGGSVSTLTIQRTQQEDSAVYLCASSYQGYTEAFFGQGTRLTVV.